This entry concerns a single T cell receptor (beta chain). This specimen comes from a study of PD-L1 blockade in urothelial cancer. Time point described: pretreatment peripheral blood. Germline assignment: CDR1 MNHNS and CDR2 SASEGT. Trimming stripped 6 bases from V and 0 bases from J, with 15 bases between. CDR3 length equals 15 residues. Measured with immunoSEQ multiplex PCR; TCRdb has only the in-frame clones, and not every one. The sample yields tens of thousands of clones, 80% to 90% seen once. Here the sequenced sample was PBMCs, taken around atezolizumab (anti-PD-L1) treatment. The chain combines TRBV6-1 with TRBJ2-7; weak D call: TRBD1 (5 bases). The sequence came from a woman of 80 years or more with urothelial cancer. Here the CDR3 reads CASRTETVYSYEQYF. CDR3 sequence (DNA): TGTGCCAGCAGGACGGAGACAGTTTACTCCTACGAGCAGTACTTC.